One sample yielded the 16 T cell receptor beta chains listed below, sequenced in a study of sequential checkpoint blockade in melanoma. Produced via immunoSEQ multiplex PCR; TCRdb's table is partial and in-frame only. The sample holds approximately 11,000 clones; around 73% are singletons and the top ten take over 9%. Treatment indicated: randomized to nivolumab then ipilimumab (arm A) or the reverse (arm B). The input for sequencing was CD8+ T cells sorted from blood (inferred from file names), taken from a patient given nivolumab and ipilimumab in sequence. The receptors derive from a human donor with melanoma.

This clone was found a few times. V is TRBV6-1 and J is TRBJ2-7; no clear D. The CDR3 extends over 11 amino acids. Germline loops: CDR1 MNHNS, CDR2 SASEGT. V gave up 8 bases and J gave up 7 bases, with 12 bases separating them. CDR3 region: CASGQLREQYF. As DNA, the CDR3 is TGTGCCAGCGGGCAATTACGGGAGCAGTACTTC.

V usage is TRBV27 and J usage is TRBJ2-7; 7 bases agree with TRBD1. Germline CDR1 reads MNHEY; CDR2 reads SMNVEV (reference sequence). J was trimmed by 1 base and V by 0 bases; bases with no gene match: 3. This CDR3 spans 15 amino acids. CDR3 bases: TGTGCCAGCAGTTTATCGACAGGGTTTTCCTACGAGCAGTACTTC. Residues: CASSLSTGFSYEQYF.

This chain joins TRBV6-5 and TRBJ2-5, with 7 bases that match TRBD1. The DNA end lines up better with TRBJ2-7; the J call may be wrong. Germline loops: CDR1 MNHEY, CDR2 SVGAGI. The CDR3 consists of 16 residues. The CDR3, as DNA: TGTGCCAGCAGTTACTCGATGAGGACAGGCACCTACGAGCAGTACTTC. It codes for CASSYSMRTGTYEQYF.

Written as DNA, the CDR3 is TGTGCCAGCAGCTCTGGGACAGGGGGGAATGGCTACACCTTC. This sequence encodes CASSSGTGGNGYTF. The chain joins TRBV7-6 to TRBJ1-2, with 11 nucleotides matching TRBD1. Germline V gene sequence: CDR1 SGHVS, CDR2 FNYEAQ. The CDR3 covers 14 residues. V was clipped by 4 bases and J by 6 bases; unmatched bases: 4.

This chain uses TRBV6-5 with TRBJ2-1, with 12 bases matching TRBD2. The CDR3 is 13 amino acids. CDR1 is MNHEY and CDR2 is SVGAGI in the germline V gene. Trimming at V came to 8 bases and at J to 8 bases, leaving 4 bases not matched to a gene. The CDR3 nucleotides read TGTGCCAGCCAGGGGACTAGCGGGTATGAGCAGTTCTTC. Its protein is CASQGTSGYEQFF.

This clone came up once. The chain is built from TRBV27 and TRBJ2-3; TRBD1 aligns across 7 bases. Germline-derived CDR1 and CDR2 are MNHEY and SMNVEV (reference sequence). V was clipped by 6 bases and J by 2 bases; unmatched bases: 5. This CDR3 region has 14 residues. CDR3 sequence reads: CASSYRGLTDTQYF. The CDR3 DNA is TGTGCCAGCAGCTACAGGGGCCTCACAGATACGCAGTATTTT.

CDR3 sequence: CASSEGQGVYEQYF. The CDR3 bases are TGTGCCAGCAGTGAAGGACAGGGGGTTTACGAGCAGTACTTC. The genes are TRBV6-1 and TRBJ2-7; 9 positions agree with TRBD1. CDR1 and CDR2 from the germline V gene are MNHNS and SASEGT. Trimming at V came to 1 base and at J to 4 bases, leaving 2 bases not matched to a gene. The CDR3 has 14 amino acids.

As for this clone: The CDR3 does not close with the conserved phenylalanine or tryptophan, likely indicating a read error. The limits of the CDR3 on the DNA are not certain, so only TCRdb's listed CDR3 is given. This chain uses TRBV6-1 with TRBJ1-2. Including both end residues, the CDR3 is 13 amino acids long. Germline CDR1 and CDR2: MNHNS and SASEGT. This CDR3 reads CASSDSWAEGDSY.

This sequence joins TRBV21-1 and TRBJ1-2; TRBD1, the table's D call, was not compared with the DNA. TRBV21-1 is designated a pseudogene. The CDR3 covers 15 residues. This CDR3 is CASSTRTGTDYGYTF. The CDR3 DNA is TGTGCCAGCAGCACCAGGACAGGGACCGACTATGGCTACACCTTC.

The rearrangement links TRBV7-2 to TRBJ2-7; TRBD2 matches at 12 bases. Germline V gives CDR1 SGHTA, CDR2 FQGNSA. This CDR3 has 17 residues. V was clipped by 7 bases and J by 4 bases; unmatched bases: 14. CDR3 sequence: CASTLRARTSGTYEQYF. CDR3 in DNA: TGTGCCAGCACCCTCCGAGCCAGGACTAGCGGGACGTACGAGCAGTACTTC. Full variable domain (rest looked up from reference TRBV7-2 and TRBJ2-7): GAGVSQSPSNKVTEKGKDVELRCDPISGHTALYWYRQSLGQGLEFLIYFQGNSAPDKSGLPSDRFSAERTGGSVSTLTIQRTQQEDSAVYLCASTLRARTSGTYEQYFGPGTRLTVT.

The count of this clone is one. CDR3 region: CASSFGQQETQYF. The CDR3 nucleotides are TGCGCCAGCAGCTTTGGACAGCAAGAGACCCAGTACTTC. The genes are TRBV5-1 and TRBJ2-5; D possibly corresponds to TRBD1 (6 bases). CDR1 and CDR2 from the germline V gene are SGHRS and YFSETQ. This CDR3 region has 13 residues. The V gene lost 2 bases and the J gene lost 2 bases, with 7 bases spanning the gap.

The CDR3 nucleotides are TGTGCCAGCAGCCTCGGCCCCGGGGTCCCCTACGAGCAGTACTTC. Amino acids: CASSLGPGVPYEQYF. V and J are TRBV7-3 and TRBJ2-7; TRBD2 might be the D (5 bases). Germline V CDR1 and CDR2: SGHTA, FQGTGA. This CDR3 spans 15 amino acids. V was shortened by 5 bases and J by 2 bases, with 16 bases between the two germline ends.

This clone has a single count. This rearrangement joins TRBV2 to TRBJ2-3; D is possibly TRBD2 (5 bases). The V gene's germline CDR1 is SNHLY and CDR2 FYNNEI. CDR3 length: 13 amino acids. Deletions cut 8 bases from V and 0 bases from J, with 9 bases between. The CDR3 region is CASGRVSTDTQYF. As DNA, the CDR3 is TGTGCCAGCGGGAGAGTTAGCACAGATACGCAGTATTTT.

The chain carries TRBV7-9 and TRBJ2-1; 7 nucleotides line up with TRBD2. This CDR3 is built from 16 residues. The germline gives CDR1 SEHNR, CDR2 FQNEAQ (reference sequence). V lost 5 bases, J lost 7 bases, and 14 bases stayed unmatched. This CDR3 is CASSPPGGSIGNEQFF. CDR3 bases: TGTGCCAGCAGCCCCCCCGGGGGGTCCATCGGGAATGAGCAGTTCTTC.

This sequence joins TRBV6-5 and TRBJ2-5; 11 nucleotides align to TRBD1. The end of the DNA aligns better with TRBJ2-7, so the J call may be wrong. The CDR3 sequence is 15 residues long. The germline CDR1 and CDR2 sequences are MNHEY and SVGAGI. The chain's CDR3 is CASSTGTGGLYEQYF. CDR3 bases: TGTGCCAGCAGTACCGGGACAGGGGGACTCTACGAGCAGTACTTC.

The chain couples TRBV6-5 to TRBJ2-5; TRBD2 matches 8 bases. Per germline, CDR1 MNHEY and CDR2 SVGAGI. The J segment lost 4 bases and the V segment lost 0 bases, leaving 4 bases of the junction unmatched. The CDR3 is 15 residues long. The DNA of the CDR3 is TGTGCCAGCAGTTACTCGCACGGGGGGGGAGAGACCCAGTACTTC. Translated: CASSYSHGGGETQYF.